These 7 T cell receptor beta chains originate from one sample sequenced in a study of shared clonotypes between healthy human individuals. Clones were read by immunoSEQ multiplex PCR, and TCRdb kept only the in-frame ones, dropping some. Of some 1,100,000 clones in the sample, around 82% were seen once. Sequencing used memory CD4+ T cells from PBMCs. Subset indicated: CD45RA-negative fraction. The receptor source for this set is a young man in good health. Some clones in this sample may be carry-over from other donors' samples.

V usage is TRBV4-2 and J usage is TRBJ2-1; D unresolved. The CDR3 contains 14 residues. Looked up from germline, CDR1 is LGHNA and CDR2 is YNFKEQ. V dropped 1 base and J dropped 6 bases, with 10 bases sitting between them. CDR3 sequence (DNA): TGTGCCAGCAGCCAAGGACCCATCTCCAATGAGCAGTTCTTC. It is translated as CASSQGPISNEQFF.

On this clone: Other nucleotide sequences in the sample specify the same CDR3. V is TRBV4-1 and J is TRBJ2-3, with a tentative D call TRBD1 (8 bases). The CDR3 has 15 residues. Germline-derived CDR1 and CDR2 are MGHRA and YSYEKL. Trimming took off 0 bases at V and 5 bases at J, with 12 bases between the two ends. CDR3 loop: CASSQDTGGVDTQYF. The CDR3 DNA is TGCGCCAGCAGCCAAGATACAGGGGGGGTAGATACGCAGTATTTT.

V usage is TRBV18 and J usage is TRBJ2-7, with TRBD1 matching over 7 bases. J gave up 2 bases and V 0 bases, and 4 bases lay outside the gene matches. The CDR3 has 15 residues. Germline V gene data show CDR1 as KGHSH and CDR2 as LQKENI. CDR3 in DNA: TGTGCCAGCTCACCACCTCGACAGGGAACCTACGAGCAGTACTTC. Protein sequence: CASSPPRQGTYEQYF.

This chain joins TRBV4-3 and TRBJ2-6, with a possible D match to TRBD1 (5 bases). With 0 bases removed from V and 0 bases from J, the gap between germline ends came to 6 bases. Germline V gene sequence: CDR1 LGHNA, CDR2 YSLEER. This CDR3 region has 16 residues. CDR3 DNA: TGCGCCAGCAGCCAAGATAGGGGCTCTGGGGCCAACGTCCTGACTTTC. Translated: CASSQDRGSGANVLTF.

The rearrangement links TRBV7-2 to TRBJ2-3; 12 positions match TRBD2. CDR3 size: 15 residues. J gave up 4 bases and V 7 bases, and 6 bases lay outside the gene matches. Germline CDR1 is SGHTA and CDR2 is FQGNSA. The CDR3 here is CASTLRLAGADTQYF. The CDR3 nucleotides are TGTGCCAGCACCCTCCGACTAGCGGGAGCAGATACGCAGTATTTT. Using reference TRBV7-2 and TRBJ2-3 for the parts outside the CDR3, the full variable domain is GAGVSQSPSNKVTEKGKDVELRCDPISGHTALYWYRQSLGQGLEFLIYFQGNSAPDKSGLPSDRFSAERTGGSVSTLTIQRTQQEDSAVYLCASTLRLAGADTQYFGPGTRLTVL.

CDR3 coding DNA: TGTGCCAGCAGCTTAGGAGGCAGAAATCAGCCCCAGCATTTT. It specifies CASSLGGRNQPQHF. The V gene is TRBV7-2, the J gene TRBJ1-5; D unresolved. Trimming pared 1 base from V and 4 bases from J, leaving 8 bases between. From germline, CDR1 is SGHTA and CDR2 FQGNSA. The CDR3 is 14 residues long.

Notes on this clone: Other DNA sequences in the same sample also yield this CDR3. The chain uses TRBV9 and TRBJ1-5; D is ambiguous. The V gene lost 0 bases and the J gene lost 5 bases, with 6 bases spanning the gap. This CDR3 has 13 amino acids. Germline V gene lookup returns CDR1 SGDLS and CDR2 YYNGEE. CDR3 sequence (DNA): TGTGCCAGCAGCGTAGCCCCCTATCAGCCCCAGCATTTT. Translating gives CASSVAPYQPQHF.